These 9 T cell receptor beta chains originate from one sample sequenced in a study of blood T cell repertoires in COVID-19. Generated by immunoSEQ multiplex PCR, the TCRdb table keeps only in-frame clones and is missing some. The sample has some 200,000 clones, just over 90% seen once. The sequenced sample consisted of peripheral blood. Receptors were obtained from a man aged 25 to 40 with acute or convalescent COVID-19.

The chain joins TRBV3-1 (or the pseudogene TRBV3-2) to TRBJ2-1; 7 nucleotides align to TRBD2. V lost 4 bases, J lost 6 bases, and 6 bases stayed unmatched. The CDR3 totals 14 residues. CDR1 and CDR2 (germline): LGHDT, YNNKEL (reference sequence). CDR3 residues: CASSRAASGNEQFF. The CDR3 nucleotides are TGTGCCAGCAGCCGAGCCGCTAGCGGCAATGAGCAGTTCTTC.

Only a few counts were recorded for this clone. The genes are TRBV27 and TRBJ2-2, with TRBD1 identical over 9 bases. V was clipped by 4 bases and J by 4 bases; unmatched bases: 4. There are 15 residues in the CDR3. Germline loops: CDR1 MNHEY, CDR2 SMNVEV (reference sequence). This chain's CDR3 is CASSWGQGRTGELFF. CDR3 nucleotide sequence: TGTGCCAGCAGTTGGGGACAGGGACGCACCGGGGAGCTGTTTTTT.

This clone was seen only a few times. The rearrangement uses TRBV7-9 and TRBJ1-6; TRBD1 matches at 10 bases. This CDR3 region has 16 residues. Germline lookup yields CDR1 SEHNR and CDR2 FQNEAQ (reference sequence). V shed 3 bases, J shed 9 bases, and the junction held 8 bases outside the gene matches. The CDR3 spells CASSFGQGVGISPLHF. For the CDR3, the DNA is TGTGCCAGCAGCTTCGGACAGGGGGTGGGAATTTCACCCCTCCACTTT.

The CDR3 spells CASSQVGAAYYEQYF. The CDR3 DNA reads TGTGCCAGCAGCCAGGTGGGAGCGGCTTACTACGAGCAGTACTTC. The V gene is TRBV14, the J gene TRBJ2-7; a possible D gene is TRBD2 (5 bases). Germline loops: CDR1 SGHDN, CDR2 FVKESK. V lost 3 bases, J lost 3 bases, and 15 bases lay in between. This CDR3 region has 15 residues.

The CDR3 protein is CASKNSRIEQYF. The CDR3 nucleotides read TGTGCCAGCAAAAACTCACGAATCGAGCAGTACTTC. This chain joins TRBV6-6 and TRBJ2-7, with no clear D. Trimming cost V 7 bases and J 6 bases, with 13 bases left between them. The CDR3 runs to 12 residues. The germline V gene encodes CDR1 MNHNY and CDR2 SVGAGI (reference sequence).

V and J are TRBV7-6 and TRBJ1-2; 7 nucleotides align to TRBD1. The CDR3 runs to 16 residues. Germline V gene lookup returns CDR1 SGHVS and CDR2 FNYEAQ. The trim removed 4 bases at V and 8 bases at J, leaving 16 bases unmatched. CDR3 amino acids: CASSSPDTDRVEGYTF. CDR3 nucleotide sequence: TGTGCCAGCAGCTCCCCAGATACCGACAGGGTGGAAGGCTACACCTTC.

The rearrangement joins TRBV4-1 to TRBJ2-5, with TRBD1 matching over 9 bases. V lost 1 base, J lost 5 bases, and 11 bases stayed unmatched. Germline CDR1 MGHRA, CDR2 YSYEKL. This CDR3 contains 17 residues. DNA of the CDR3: TGCGCCAGCAGCCAAGCCTCACTGGGACAGGGTAGGGAGACCCAGTACTTC. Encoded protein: CASSQASLGQGRETQYF.

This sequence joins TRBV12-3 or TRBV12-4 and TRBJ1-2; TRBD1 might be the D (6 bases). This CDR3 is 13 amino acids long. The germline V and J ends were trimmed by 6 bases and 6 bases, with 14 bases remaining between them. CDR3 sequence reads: CASSHGTNHGYTF. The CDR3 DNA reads TGTGCCAGCAGCCACGGGACAAATCATGGCTACACCTTC.

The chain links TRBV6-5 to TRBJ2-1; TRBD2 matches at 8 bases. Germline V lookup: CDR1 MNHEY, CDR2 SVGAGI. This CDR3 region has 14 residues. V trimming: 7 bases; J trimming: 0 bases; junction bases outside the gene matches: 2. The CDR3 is CASMREASYNEQFF. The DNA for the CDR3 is TGTGCCAGCATGCGGGAGGCCTCCTACAATGAGCAGTTCTTC.